Below, 23 T cell receptor beta chains from the same sample are listed, as sequenced in a study of tumor-infiltrating lymphocytes in primary liver carcinoma. The investigators made TCR beta cDNA from 500 ng total RNA, using a constant-region primer. Sequencing libraries for TCR beta derived from three nested multiplex PCR rounds that used slightly modified ARM-PCR. It was with TRBV1-TRBV30 forward primers and a C-beta reverse primer that the first two PCR rounds were run, at 10 cycles each. TCRdb re-derived calls from the multiplex PCR reads in MiXCR, one entry per CDR3 protein. Here the sample spans roughly 30,000 distinct CDR3 sequences, roughly two thirds being singletons. Investigators took RNA and DNA out together from approximately 22-30 mg of unsorted bulk tissue. The sample taken for sequencing was liver tumor tissue from sampling region 3. Stated subset: tumor region T3, left-lateral pole. Receptors originate from a woman in her twenties or thirties with primary liver carcinoma and hepatitis B virus infection.

Of note for this clonotype: One junction end disagrees with the germline gene, perhaps due to a read error. The chain combines TRBV14 with TRBJ2-5; the match to TRBD1 covers 7 bases. The CDR3 consists of 15 residues. The germline V gene has CDR1 SGHDN and CDR2 FVKESK. CDR3 in DNA: TGTGCCAGTAGCCAAGATGCGACAGGGATGCAGACCCAGTACTTC. This encodes CASSQDATGMQTQYF. The entire variable domain, with the rest obtained from reference TRBV14 and TRBJ2-5, is as follows: EAGVTQFPSHSVIEKGQTVTLRCDPISGHDNLYWYRRVMGKEIKFLLHFVKESKQDESGMPNNRFLAERTGGTYSTLKVQPAELEDSGVYFCASSQDATGMQTQYFGPGTRLLVL.

V gene TRBV21-1 combines with J gene TRBJ2-1; the table assigns TRBD2, which was not confirmed against the DNA. TRBV21-1 is labeled a pseudogene. The CDR3 length is 15 residues. In nucleotides, the CDR3 is TGTGCCAGGAGCAAGTTTTTAACGGGAGACAATGAGCAGTTCTTC. It specifies CARSKFLTGDNEQFF.

This clonotype has ten or more counts. A junction boundary mismatches the germline segment, possibly from a read error. CDR3: CAGSPNGETQYF. The CDR3 coding sequence is TGTGCCGGCAGCCCGAACGGGGAGACCCAGTACTTC. The rearrangement joins TRBV11-3 to TRBJ2-5, with D unresolved. This CDR3 region has 12 residues. The germline CDR1 and CDR2 sequences are SGHNT and YENEEA.

In this sample, this clonotype turned up a few times. The conserved phenylalanine or tryptophan is not found at the CDR3 terminus, so this likely reflects a read error. The limits of the CDR3 on the DNA are not certain, so only TCRdb's listed CDR3 is given. The V and J genes are TRBV11-3 and TRBJ2-1; the table's TRBD2 call for D was not verified on the DNA. Inclusive of both ends, the CDR3 amounts to 15 amino acids. Germline V gene sequence: CDR1 SGHNT, CDR2 YENEEA. The CDR3 is CASSRLAGGGYEPFY.

This clonotype came up many times. The CDR3 spells CASSLNRQGDTQYF. In DNA form, the CDR3 reads TGTGCCAGCAGCTTAAACCGACAAGGGGATACGCAGTATTTT. This chain uses TRBV11-2 with TRBJ2-3; D is ambiguous. The CDR3 runs to 14 residues. The germline CDR1 and CDR2 sequences are SGHAT and FQNNGV. V lost 2 bases and J 6 bases, leaving 12 bases between the germline ends.

Points on this clonotype: A much larger clone differs from this one at a single base, so this may be a read error. This chain uses TRBV11-2 with TRBJ1-2; a possible D gene is TRBD1 (6 bases). The CDR3 extends over 15 amino acids. From germline, CDR1 is SGHAT and CDR2 FQNNGV. DNA of the CDR3: TGTACCAGCAGCTTAACAATACAGGGAGGTGGTCGCTACACCTTC. Amino acids: CTSSLTIQGGGRYTF.

On this clonotype: One junction end disagrees with the germline gene, perhaps due to a read error. This chain joins TRBV7-9 and TRBJ2-3; TRBD2 aligns across 8 bases. Germline V lookup: CDR1 SEHNR, CDR2 FQNEAQ (reference sequence). There are 16 residues in the CDR3. CDR3 coding DNA: TGTGCCAGCGGCTTATTTGCGGGAGGTTTCACAGATACGCAGTGTTTT. This translates into CASGLFAGGFTDTQCF.

Turning to this clonotype: A read error is possible here, since a much larger clone lies one base away. The chain is built from TRBV11-2 and TRBJ2-5; D is possibly TRBD2 (5 bases). The V gene's germline CDR1 is SGHAT and CDR2 FQNNGV. V lost 6 bases, J lost 5 bases, and 10 bases lay in between. This CDR3 has 12 residues. In nucleotides, the CDR3 is TGTGCCAGCAGAACGGGGATCGAGACCCAGTACTTC. Translated, it gives CASRTGIETQYF.

To note about this clonotype: At one of its ends the junction is not consistent with the germline gene, which may arise from a read error. This rearrangement joins TRBV10-2 to TRBJ2-7; 13 nucleotides align to TRBD2. CDR1 WSHSY and CDR2 SAAADI come from the germline V gene. There are 15 residues in the CDR3. The CDR3 loop reads CASGRLAGGGDEHYF. CDR3 DNA: TGTGCCAGCGGTCGACTAGCGGGGGGCGGGGACGAGCACTACTTC.

This chain uses TRBV5-4 with TRBJ2-3; D may be TRBD1 (6 bases). Germline V gene data show CDR1 as SGHNT and CDR2 as YYREEE (reference sequence). Between the trimmed V and J ends, which lost 8 bases and 5 bases, there was a span of 12 bases. The CDR3 loop spans 12 amino acids. The CDR3 DNA reads TGTGCCAGTAAACGCAGGGGAGATACGCAGTATTTT. Protein sequence: CASKRRGDTQYF.

Worth noting for this clonotype: The final CDR3 position lacks the conserved phenylalanine or tryptophan, pointing to a likely read error. The chain uses TRBV11-2 and TRBJ2-5; the match to TRBD2 covers 9 bases. From germline, CDR1 is SGHAT and CDR2 FQNNGV. The CDR3 extends over 16 amino acids. CDR3 DNA sequence: TGCGCCAGCAGCTTTCGAACCGGGACTAGCCGAGAGACTCAGTACTCC. Amino acids: CASSFRTGTSRETQYS.

This clonotype was found many times. The chain is built from TRBV19 and TRBJ2-5, with TRBD1 identical over 10 bases. CDR3 length equals 16 residues. Germline V gives CDR1 LNHDA, CDR2 SQIVND (reference sequence). The ends lost 4 bases at V and 1 base at J; junction bases unmatched: 6. This CDR3 reads CASSKAGTGVQETQYF. The DNA of the CDR3 is TGTGCCAGTAGTAAGGCGGGGACAGGGGTCCAAGAGACCCAGTACTTC.

This chain uses TRBV10-3 with TRBJ2-1; possibly TRBD2 for D (5 bases). The CDR3 has 14 amino acids. V shed 5 bases and J shed 10 bases, with 18 bases lying between them. CDR1 and CDR2 (germline): ENHRY, SYGVKD. The CDR3 spells CAISPTATRVEQFF. Here the CDR3 DNA reads TGTGCCATCAGTCCCACGGCGACGCGGGTCGAGCAGTTCTTC.

Notes on this clonotype: This clone may be a read error of a much larger clone one base away. The chain joins TRBV28 to TRBJ2-1; D gene ambiguous. The CDR3 is 11 residues long. The V gene's germline CDR1 is MDHEN and CDR2 SYDVKM. The chain's CDR3 is CVSSLVHERFF. The CDR3 DNA reads as TGTGTCAGCAGTTTGGTGCACGAGCGGTTCTTC.

Turning to this clonotype: Germline is not matched at one junction end, which may reflect a read error. The chain has TRBV11-2 and TRBJ2-5; D call uncertain. CDR1 is SGHAT and CDR2 is FQNNGV in the germline V gene. The CDR3 contains 17 residues. For the CDR3, the DNA is TGTGCCAGCAGCCCCCCTCGACAAGGAGTTGAGAAAGAGACCCAGCACTTC. Protein product: CASSPPRQGVEKETQHF.

This clonotype was seen repeatedly, ten times or more. The chain carries TRBV4-1 and TRBJ2-1, with D maybe TRBD2 (6 bases). There are 17 residues in the CDR3. V was trimmed by 1 base and J by 1 base, leaving 14 bases between them. The germline gives CDR1 MGHRA, CDR2 YSYEKL. Here the CDR3 DNA reads TGCGCCAGCAGCCAAGGGGCTGGGGGAGGTTCCTACAATGAGCAGTTCTTC. As protein: CASSQGAGGGSYNEQFF.

This clonotype was observed at least ten times. The rearrangement joins TRBV11-3 to TRBJ2-2; tentative D call: TRBD2 (5 bases). This CDR3 is built from 15 residues. The germline V and J ends were trimmed by 1 base and 5 bases, with 11 bases remaining between them. CDR1 is SGHNT, CDR2 YENEEA, per germline. In nucleotides, the CDR3 is TGTGCCAGCAGCTTAGGAACTAGAAGAACCGGGGAGCTGTTTTTT. The encoded protein is CASSLGTRRTGELFF.

J is TRBJ1-1 and V is TRBV10-3; 9 bases agree with TRBD1. Germline CDR1 ENHRY, CDR2 SYGVKD. The CDR3 consists of 14 residues. This CDR3 reads CVTSGDRVSTEAFF. CDR3 DNA: TGTGTCACCAGTGGGGACAGGGTGAGCACTGAAGCTTTCTTT.

As for this clonotype: The conserved closing phenylalanine or tryptophan is absent in this CDR3, likely reflecting a read error. This chain joins TRBV6-5 and TRBJ2-2; 8 bases are a match to TRBD1. Germline CDR1 and CDR2: MNHEY and SVGAGI. The CDR3 totals 15 residues. CDR3 in amino acids: CAGSPRTGSTGELFS. The CDR3 region has the DNA TGTGCCGGCAGTCCGCGGACAGGGTCCACAGGGGAGCTGTTTTCT.

With respect to this clonotype: At one boundary the junction diverges from the germline segment, which might be a read error. V and J are TRBV28 and TRBJ1-2; the match to TRBD1 covers 11 bases. CDR1 is MDHEN, CDR2 SYDVKM, per germline. There are 15 residues in the CDR3. CDR3 residues: CVSIQGQGANNGYIF. CDR3 nucleotide sequence: TGTGTCAGCATCCAAGGACAGGGGGCTAACAATGGCTACATCTTC.

With regard to this clonotype: With a much larger clone just one base away, this may be a read error. This rearrangement joins TRBV18 to TRBJ2-3; the D call may be TRBD1 or TRBD2 (5 bases each). CDR3 length equals 14 residues. V dropped 0 bases and J dropped 2 bases, with 6 bases sitting between them. Germline V gene data show CDR1 as KGHSH and CDR2 as LQKENI. The CDR3 sequence is CASSPPGDTDTQYF. The CDR3 nucleotides read TGTGCCAGCTCACCACCGGGGGACACAGATACGCAGTATTTT.

As for this clonotype: A read error may explain this, as a much larger clone is one base away. The chain uses TRBV6-6 and TRBJ2-7, with 8 bases lining up with TRBD2. The germline gives CDR1 MNHNY, CDR2 SVGAGI (reference sequence). The CDR3 has 14 amino acids. CDR3 in DNA: TGTGCCAGCAATAGCGGGACTAGGACCTACGAGCAGTGCTTC. Translating gives CASNSGTRTYEQCF.

The rearrangement links TRBV5-4 to TRBJ2-2; TRBD2 is a possible D gene (6 bases). Germline assignment: CDR1 SGHNT and CDR2 YYREEE (reference sequence). This CDR3 is built from 15 residues. V was cut by 3 bases and J by 6 bases, with 15 bases left in between. CDR3 coding DNA: TGTGCCAGCAGCTCCACGGCAGGAGGGCCCGGGGAGCTGTTTTTT. This sequence encodes CASSSTAGGPGELFF.